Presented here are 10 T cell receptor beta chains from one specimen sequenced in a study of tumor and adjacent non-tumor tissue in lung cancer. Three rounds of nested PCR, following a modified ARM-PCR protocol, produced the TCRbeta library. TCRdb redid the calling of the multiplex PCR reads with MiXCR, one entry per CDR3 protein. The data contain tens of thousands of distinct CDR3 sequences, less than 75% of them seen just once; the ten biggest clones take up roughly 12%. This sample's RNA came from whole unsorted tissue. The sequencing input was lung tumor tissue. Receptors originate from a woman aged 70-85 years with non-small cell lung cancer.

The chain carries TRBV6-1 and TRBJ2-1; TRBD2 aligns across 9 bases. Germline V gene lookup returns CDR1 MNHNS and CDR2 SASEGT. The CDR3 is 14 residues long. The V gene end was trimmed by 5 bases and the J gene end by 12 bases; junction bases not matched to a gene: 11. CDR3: CASSNSGSSYGQFF. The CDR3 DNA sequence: TGTGCCAGCAGTAATAGCGGGAGTAGTTATGGGCAGTTCTTC.

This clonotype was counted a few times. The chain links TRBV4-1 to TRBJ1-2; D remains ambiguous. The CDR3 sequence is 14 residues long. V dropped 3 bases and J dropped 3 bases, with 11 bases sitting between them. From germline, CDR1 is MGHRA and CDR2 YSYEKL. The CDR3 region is CASSHGARDYGYTF. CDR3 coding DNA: TGCGCCAGCAGCCATGGTGCCCGAGACTATGGCTACACCTTC.

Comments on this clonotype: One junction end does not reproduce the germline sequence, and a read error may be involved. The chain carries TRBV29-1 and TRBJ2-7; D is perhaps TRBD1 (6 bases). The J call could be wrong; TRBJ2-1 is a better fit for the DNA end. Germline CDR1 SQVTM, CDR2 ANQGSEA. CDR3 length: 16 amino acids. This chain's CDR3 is CSIEKSGTLGSYEQFF. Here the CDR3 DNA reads TGCAGCATTGAGAAATCCGGGACATTGGGCTCCTACGAGCAGTTCTTC.

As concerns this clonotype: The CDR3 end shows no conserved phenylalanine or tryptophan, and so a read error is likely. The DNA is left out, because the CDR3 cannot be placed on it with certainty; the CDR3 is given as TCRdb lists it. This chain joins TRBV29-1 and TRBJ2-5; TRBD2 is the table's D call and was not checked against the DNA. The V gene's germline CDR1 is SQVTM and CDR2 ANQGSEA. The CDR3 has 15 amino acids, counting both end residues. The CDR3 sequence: CSVDGHDKRRETRYL.

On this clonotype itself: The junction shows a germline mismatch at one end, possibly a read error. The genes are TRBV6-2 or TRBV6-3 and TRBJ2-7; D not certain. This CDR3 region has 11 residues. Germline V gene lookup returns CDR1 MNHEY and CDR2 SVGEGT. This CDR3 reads CACSPSCEQYF. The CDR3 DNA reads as TGTGCCTGCAGTCCCTCCTGCGAGCAGTACTTC.

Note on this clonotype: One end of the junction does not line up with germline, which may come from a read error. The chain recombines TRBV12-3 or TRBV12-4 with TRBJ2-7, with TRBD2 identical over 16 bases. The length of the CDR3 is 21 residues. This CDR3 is CASSFGTSGRAASLRSYDQYF. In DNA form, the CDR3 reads TGTGCGAGCAGTTTTGGGACTAGCGGGAGGGCCGCTTCCCTAAGATCCTACGATCAGTACTTC.

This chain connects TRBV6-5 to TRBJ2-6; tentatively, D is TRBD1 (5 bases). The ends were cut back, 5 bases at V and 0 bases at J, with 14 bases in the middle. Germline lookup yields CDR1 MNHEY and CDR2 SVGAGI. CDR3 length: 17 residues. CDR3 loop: CASSHGTGHSGANVLTF. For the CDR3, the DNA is TGTGCCAGCAGTCACGGAACCGGACACTCTGGGGCCAACGTCCTGACTTTC.

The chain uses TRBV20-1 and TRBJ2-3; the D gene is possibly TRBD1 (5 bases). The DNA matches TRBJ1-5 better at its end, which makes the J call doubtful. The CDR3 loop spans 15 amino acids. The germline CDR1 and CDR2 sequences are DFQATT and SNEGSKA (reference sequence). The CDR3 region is CSAPGLTGGTDTQHF. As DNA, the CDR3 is TGCAGTGCGCCGGGACTAACGGGAGGCACAGATACGCAGCATTTT.

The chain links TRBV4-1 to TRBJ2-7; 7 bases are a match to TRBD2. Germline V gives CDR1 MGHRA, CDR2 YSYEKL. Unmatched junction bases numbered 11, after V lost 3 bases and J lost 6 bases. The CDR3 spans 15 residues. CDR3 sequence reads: CASSHVIGGRSEQYF. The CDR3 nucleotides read TGCGCCAGCAGCCATGTTATTGGCGGGAGAAGCGAGCAGTACTTC.

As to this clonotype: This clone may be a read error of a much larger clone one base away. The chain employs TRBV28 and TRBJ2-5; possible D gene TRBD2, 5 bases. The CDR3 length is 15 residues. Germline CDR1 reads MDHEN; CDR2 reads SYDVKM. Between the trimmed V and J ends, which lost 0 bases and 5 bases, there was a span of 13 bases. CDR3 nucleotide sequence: TGTGCCAGCAGTTTATGGAGAGGGCGCGGGGAGACCCAGTACTTC. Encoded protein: CASSLWRGRGETQYF.